Described below is a single T cell receptor beta chain sequence and its context. The data belong to a study of blood T cell repertoires in COVID-19. Repertoires were generated with immunoSEQ multiplex PCR, while TCRdb's copy carries only in-frame clones and drops some. The table lists approximately 230,000 clones, just under 85% of them singletons. Sequencing input: PBMCs or T cells enriched from blood (not recorded which). The clonotype was recovered from a man aged 40-49 years who had recovered from COVID-19.

DNA for the CDR3: TGCGCCAGCAGCTTGATTCAGGGAGGAGATACGCAGTATTTT. This sequence encodes CASSLIQGGDTQYF. The chain has TRBV5-1 and TRBJ2-3; weak D call: TRBD2 (6 bases). This CDR3 is 14 amino acids long. Trimming cost V 1 base and J 5 bases, with 11 bases left between them. Germline V gene sequence: CDR1 SGHRS, CDR2 YFSETQ. Using reference TRBV5-1 and TRBJ2-3 for the parts outside the CDR3, the full variable domain is KAGVTQTPRYLIKTRGQQVTLSCSPISGHRSVSWYQQTPGQGLQFLFEYFSETQRNKGNFPGRFSGRQFSNSRSEMNVSTLELGDSALYLCASSLIQGGDTQYFGPGTRLTVL.